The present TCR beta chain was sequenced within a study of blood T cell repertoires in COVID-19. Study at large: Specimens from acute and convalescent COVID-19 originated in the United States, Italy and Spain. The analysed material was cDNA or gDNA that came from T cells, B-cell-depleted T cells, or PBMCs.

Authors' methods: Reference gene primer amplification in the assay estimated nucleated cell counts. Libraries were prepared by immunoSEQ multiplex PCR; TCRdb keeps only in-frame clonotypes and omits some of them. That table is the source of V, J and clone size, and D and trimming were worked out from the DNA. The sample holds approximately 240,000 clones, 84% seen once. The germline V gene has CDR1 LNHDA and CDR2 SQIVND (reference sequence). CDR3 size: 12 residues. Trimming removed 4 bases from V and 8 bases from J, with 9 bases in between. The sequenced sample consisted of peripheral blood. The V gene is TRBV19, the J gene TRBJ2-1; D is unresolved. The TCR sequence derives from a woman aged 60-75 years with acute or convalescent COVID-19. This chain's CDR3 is CASSTPADEQFF. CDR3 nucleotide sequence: TGTGCCAGTAGTACCCCGGCGGATGAGCAGTTCTTC.